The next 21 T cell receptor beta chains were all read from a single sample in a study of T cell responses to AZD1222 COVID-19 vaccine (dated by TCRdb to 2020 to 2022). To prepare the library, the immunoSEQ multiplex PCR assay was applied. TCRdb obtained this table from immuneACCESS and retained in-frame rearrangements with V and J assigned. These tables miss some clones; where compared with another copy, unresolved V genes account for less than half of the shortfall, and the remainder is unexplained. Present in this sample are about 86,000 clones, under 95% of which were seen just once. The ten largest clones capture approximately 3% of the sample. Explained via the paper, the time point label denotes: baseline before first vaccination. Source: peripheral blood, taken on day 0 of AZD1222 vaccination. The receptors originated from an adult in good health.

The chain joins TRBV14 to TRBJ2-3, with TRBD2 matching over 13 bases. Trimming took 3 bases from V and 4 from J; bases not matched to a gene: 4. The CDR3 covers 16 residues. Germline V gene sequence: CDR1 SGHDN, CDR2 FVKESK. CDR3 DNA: TGTGCCAGCAGCCAGCAAACTAGCGGGGGGGCAGATACGCAGTATTTT. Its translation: CASSQQTSGGADTQYF.

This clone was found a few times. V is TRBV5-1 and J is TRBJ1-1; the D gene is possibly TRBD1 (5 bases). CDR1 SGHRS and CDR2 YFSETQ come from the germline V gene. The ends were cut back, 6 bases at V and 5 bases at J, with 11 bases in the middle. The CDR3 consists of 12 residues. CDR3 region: CASTSQETEAFF. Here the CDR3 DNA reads TGCGCCAGCACCTCACAGGAGACTGAAGCTTTCTTT.

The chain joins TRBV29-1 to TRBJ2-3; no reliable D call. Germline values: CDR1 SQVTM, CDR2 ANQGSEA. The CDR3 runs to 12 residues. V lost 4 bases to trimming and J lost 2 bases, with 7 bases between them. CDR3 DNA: TGCAGCGTTGGGCAGAACACAGATACGCAGTATTTT. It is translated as CSVGQNTDTQYF.

CDR3 protein: CASSLRQPSEQYF. For the CDR3, the DNA is TGCGCCAGCAGCTTGAGGCAGCCCAGCGAGCAGTACTTC. The genes are TRBV5-1 and TRBJ2-7; D not resolved. The V gene lost 1 base and the J gene lost 6 bases, with 11 bases spanning the gap. Germline CDR1 reads SGHRS; CDR2 reads YFSETQ. The CDR3 has 13 amino acids.

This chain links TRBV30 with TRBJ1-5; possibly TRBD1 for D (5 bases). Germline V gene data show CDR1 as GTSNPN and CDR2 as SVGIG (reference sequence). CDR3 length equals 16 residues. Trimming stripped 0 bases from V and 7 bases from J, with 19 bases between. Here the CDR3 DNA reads TGTGCCTGGAGTGTAACTAGGGGCGACCCCGGACAGCCCCAGCATTTT. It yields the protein CAWSVTRGDPGQPQHF.

This chain's CDR3 is CASSFRLATGPYGYTF. CDR3 DNA: TGTGCCAGCAGCTTCCGGCTGGCGACAGGGCCCTATGGCTACACCTTC. The V gene is TRBV11-2, the J gene TRBJ1-2; 7 bases align to TRBD1. Germline lookup yields CDR1 SGHAT and CDR2 FQNNGV. Trimming removed 3 bases from V and 4 bases from J; junction bases left unmatched: 11. This CDR3 is 16 amino acids long.

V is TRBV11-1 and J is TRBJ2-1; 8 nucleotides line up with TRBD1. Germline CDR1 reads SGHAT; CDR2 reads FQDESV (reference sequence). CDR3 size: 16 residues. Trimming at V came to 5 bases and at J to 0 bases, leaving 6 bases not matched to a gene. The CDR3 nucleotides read TGTGCCAGCAGCCCCGGGACAGGAGGCTCCTACAATGAGCAGTTCTTC. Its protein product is CASSPGTGGSYNEQFF.

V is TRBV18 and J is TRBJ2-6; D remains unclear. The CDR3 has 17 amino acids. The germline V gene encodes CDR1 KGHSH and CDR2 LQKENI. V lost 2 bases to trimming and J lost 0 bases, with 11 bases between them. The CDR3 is CASSPRHIGSGANVLTF. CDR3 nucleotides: TGTGCCAGCTCACCAAGGCATATCGGCTCTGGGGCCAACGTCCTGACTTTC.

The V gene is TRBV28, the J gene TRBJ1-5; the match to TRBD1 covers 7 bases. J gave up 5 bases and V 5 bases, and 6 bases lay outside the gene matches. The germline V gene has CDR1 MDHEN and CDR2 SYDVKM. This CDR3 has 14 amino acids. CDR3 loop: CASSPGGWDQPQHF. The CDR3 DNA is TGTGCCAGCAGTCCAGGGGGTTGGGATCAGCCCCAGCATTTT.

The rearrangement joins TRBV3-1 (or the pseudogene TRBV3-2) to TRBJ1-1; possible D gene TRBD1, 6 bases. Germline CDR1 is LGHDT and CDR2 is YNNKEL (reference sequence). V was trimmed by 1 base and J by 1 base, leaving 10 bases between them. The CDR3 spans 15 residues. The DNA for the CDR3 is TGTGCCAGCAGCCAAGTCGACAGGCCGAACACTGAAGCTTTCTTT. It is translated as CASSQVDRPNTEAFF.

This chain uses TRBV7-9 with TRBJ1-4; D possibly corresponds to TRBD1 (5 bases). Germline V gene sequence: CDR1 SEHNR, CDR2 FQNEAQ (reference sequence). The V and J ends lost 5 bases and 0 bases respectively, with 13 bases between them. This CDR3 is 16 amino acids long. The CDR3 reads CASSPALGATNEKLFF. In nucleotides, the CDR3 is TGTGCCAGCAGCCCCGCGTTGGGGGCAACTAATGAAAAACTGTTTTTT.

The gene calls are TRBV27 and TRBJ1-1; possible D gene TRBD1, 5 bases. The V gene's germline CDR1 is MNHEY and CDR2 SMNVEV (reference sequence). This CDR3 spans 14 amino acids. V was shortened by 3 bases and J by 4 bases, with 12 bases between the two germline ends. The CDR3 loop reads CASSFGQGGTEAFF. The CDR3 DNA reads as TGTGCCAGCAGTTTTGGTCAGGGTGGCACTGAAGCTTTCTTT.

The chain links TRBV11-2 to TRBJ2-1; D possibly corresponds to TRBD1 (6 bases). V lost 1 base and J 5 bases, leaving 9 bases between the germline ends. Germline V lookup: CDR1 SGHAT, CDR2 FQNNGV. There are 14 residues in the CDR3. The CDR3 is CASSLGGRDNEQFF. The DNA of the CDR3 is TGTGCCAGCAGCTTAGGGGGGCGTGACAATGAGCAGTTCTTC.

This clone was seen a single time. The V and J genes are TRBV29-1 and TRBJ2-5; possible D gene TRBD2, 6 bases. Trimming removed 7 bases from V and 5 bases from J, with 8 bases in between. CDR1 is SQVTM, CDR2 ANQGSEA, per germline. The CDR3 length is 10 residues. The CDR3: CSGGDETQYF. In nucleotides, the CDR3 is TGCAGCGGCGGGGATGAGACCCAGTACTTC.

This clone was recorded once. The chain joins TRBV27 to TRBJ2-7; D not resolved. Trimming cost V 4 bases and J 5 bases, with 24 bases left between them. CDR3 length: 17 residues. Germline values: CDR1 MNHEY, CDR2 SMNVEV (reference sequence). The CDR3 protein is CASSSIRLAGSLHEQYF. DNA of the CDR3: TGTGCCAGCAGTTCAATCCGTTTAGCTGGAAGCCTCCACGAGCAGTACTTC.

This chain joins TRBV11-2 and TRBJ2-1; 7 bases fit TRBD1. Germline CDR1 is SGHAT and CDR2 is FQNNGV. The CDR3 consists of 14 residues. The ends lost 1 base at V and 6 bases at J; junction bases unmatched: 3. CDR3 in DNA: TGTGCCAGCAGCTTAGCGACAGGGATCAATGAGCAGTTCTTC. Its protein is CASSLATGINEQFF. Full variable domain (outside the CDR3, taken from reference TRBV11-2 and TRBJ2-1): EAGVAQSPRYKIIEKRQSVAFWCNPISGHATLYWYQQILGQGPKLLIQFQNNGVVDDSQLPKDRFSAERLKGVDSTLKIQPAKLEDSAVYLCASSLATGINEQFFGPGTRLTVL.

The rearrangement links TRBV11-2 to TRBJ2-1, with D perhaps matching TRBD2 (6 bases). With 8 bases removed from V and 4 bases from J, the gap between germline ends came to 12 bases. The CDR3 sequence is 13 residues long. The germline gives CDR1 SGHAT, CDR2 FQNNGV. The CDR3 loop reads CASGGAEYNEQFF. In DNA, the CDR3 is TGTGCCAGCGGAGGGGCGGAGTACAATGAGCAGTTCTTC.

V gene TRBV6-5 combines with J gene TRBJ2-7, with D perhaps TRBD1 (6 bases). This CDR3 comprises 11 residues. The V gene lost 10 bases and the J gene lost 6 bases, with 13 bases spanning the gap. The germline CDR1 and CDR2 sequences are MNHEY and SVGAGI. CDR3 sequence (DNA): TGTGCCACCGCGGACAGCCGCGAGCAGTACTTC. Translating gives CATADSREQYF.

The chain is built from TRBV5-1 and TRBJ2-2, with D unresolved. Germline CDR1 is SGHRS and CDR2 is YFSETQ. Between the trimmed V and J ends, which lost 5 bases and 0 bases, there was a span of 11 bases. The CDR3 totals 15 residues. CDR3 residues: CASRSGYTNTGELFF. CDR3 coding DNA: TGCGCCAGCAGATCGGGCTATACGAACACCGGGGAGCTGTTTTTT.

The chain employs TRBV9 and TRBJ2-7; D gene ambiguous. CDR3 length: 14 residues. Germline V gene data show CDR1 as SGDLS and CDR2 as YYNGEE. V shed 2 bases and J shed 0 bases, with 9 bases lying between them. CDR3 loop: CASSVESHSYEQYF. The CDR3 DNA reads TGTGCCAGCAGCGTGGAGAGTCACTCCTACGAGCAGTACTTC.

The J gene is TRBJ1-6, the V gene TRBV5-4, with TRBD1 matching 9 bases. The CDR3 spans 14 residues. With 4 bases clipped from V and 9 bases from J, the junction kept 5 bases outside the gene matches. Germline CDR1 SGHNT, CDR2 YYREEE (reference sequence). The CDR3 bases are TGTGCCAGCAGCCGAGGGACAGGGATTTCACCCCTCCACTTT. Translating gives CASSRGTGISPLHF. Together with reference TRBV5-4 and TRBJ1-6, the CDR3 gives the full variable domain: ETGVTQSPTHLIKTRGQQVTLRCSSQSGHNTVSWYQQALGQGPQFIFQYYREEENGRGNFPPRFSGLQFPNYSSELNVNALELDDSALYLCASSRGTGISPLHFGNGTRLTVT.